Described below is a single T cell receptor beta chain sequence and its context. As for treatment: over 15 received Ad26.COV2.S at low or high dose, single or two shots; several received placebo; per-sample allocation not given. On day 63 after the first injection, vaccine and placebo recipients gave samples. CDR3 length: 15 residues. V was clipped by 5 bases and J by 2 bases; unmatched bases: 4. Germline V lookup: CDR1 GTSNPN, CDR2 SVGIG (reference sequence). These data belong to a study of Ad26.COV2.S vaccination and SARS-CoV-2 variants. Using immunoSEQ multiplex PCR, the repertoire was profiled, and TCRdb retains in-frame clones only, with some absent. There are about 410,000 clones in the sample; roughly 90% occur only once, and about 1.7% lies in the top ten.

This chain joins TRBV30 and TRBJ2-6; 9 bases map to TRBD1. This receptor was obtained from a person between 18 and 59 years old who received the Ad26.COV2.S COVID-19 vaccine or a placebo. The sample in question was peripheral blood, obtained in a trial of Ad26.COV2.S vaccine versus placebo. The CDR3 DNA sequence: TGTGCCTGGGGTACAGGGGGCACTGGGGCCAACGTCCTGACTTTC. Translating gives CAWGTGGTGANVLTF.